Listed here are 15 T cell receptor beta chains from one sample, sequenced in a study of tumor-infiltrating lymphocytes in glioblastoma multiforme. Multiple V-beta primers and a C-beta primer amplified TCRB from RNA. Via MiXCR, TCRdb re-called the multiplex PCR reads, giving one row per CDR3 protein. This repertoire shows 12,000 or so distinct CDR3 sequences, roughly 68% found once; its top ten account for roughly 28%. The sequencing input was brain tumor tissue. The receptors stem from a male donor with glioblastoma.

The J gene is TRBJ2-7, the V gene TRBV10-3; D may be TRBD1 (6 bases). The germline V gene encodes CDR1 ENHRY and CDR2 SYGVKD. V lost 7 bases and J lost 4, with 17 bases in between. The CDR3 runs 14 residues. The CDR3 DNA follows: TGTGCCATCAATGGGGGCCCTACCTCTTACGAGCAGTACGTC. Translating it yields CAINGGPTSYEQYV.

In regard to this clonotype: One end of the junction is discordant with germline, which a read error may explain. The chain joins TRBV4-2 to TRBJ1-1; no clear D. CDR1 LGHNA and CDR2 YNFKEQ come from the germline V gene. The CDR3 runs to 13 residues. The CDR3 reads CASSQQLGTKAFF. CDR3 coding DNA: TGTGCCAGCAGCCAACAACTGGGCACTAAAGCCTTCTTC.

Concerning this clonotype: At one end the junction does not follow the germline gene, possibly because of a read error. This chain connects TRBV11-2 to TRBJ2-2; maybe TRBD2 (6 bases). CDR1 is SGHAT, CDR2 FQNNGV, per germline. There are 12 residues in the CDR3. This CDR3 reads CDSIQNTGELFF. DNA of the CDR3: TGTGACAGCATCCAGAACACGGGGGAGCTCTTTTTT.

In the case of this clonotype: This sequence may be a read error, since a much larger clone differs from it by one base. The chain links TRBV21-1 to TRBJ2-5; the table's TRBD1 call for D was not verified on the DNA. TRBV21-1 is shown as a pseudogene. There are 14 residues in the CDR3. The CDR3 coding sequence is TGTGCCAGCAGCGGGGGGAAGCCCAAAGAGACCCAGTACTTC. It codes for CASSGGKPKETQYF.

About this clonotype: It is likely a read error, because the conserved phenylalanine at the end of the CDR3 is missing. The genes are TRBV29-1 and TRBJ2-5, with D hard to call. The CDR3 spans 14 residues. CDR1 SQVTM and CDR2 ANQGSEA come from the germline V gene. V lost 5 bases to trimming and J lost 0 bases, with 13 bases between them. This chain's CDR3 is CSVFLIRNQETQYL. Written as DNA, the CDR3 is TGCAGCGTTTTTTTAATTCGGAACCAAGAGACCCAGTACCTC.

As for this clonotype: Germline and junction disagree at one end, which may indicate a read error. This chain joins TRBV4-2 and TRBJ2-1, with a possible D match to TRBD1 (6 bases). The V gene's germline CDR1 is LGHNA and CDR2 YNFKEQ. The CDR3 covers 16 residues. CDR3 DNA: TGTGCCAGCAGTCAAGACTTTGGGCAAGGGGGAGTCAGTCAGTTCTTC. Translation: CASSQDFGQGGVSQFF.

As concerns this clonotype: One junction end does not reproduce the germline sequence, and a read error may be involved. The chain joins TRBV5-4 to TRBJ2-5; D unresolved. The CDR3 consists of 13 residues. Germline assignment: CDR1 SGHNT and CDR2 YYREEE (reference sequence). The CDR3 sequence is CASSFANQETLYF. The CDR3 nucleotides are TGTGCCAGCAGCTTTGCCAACCAAGAGACCCTGTACTTC.

This clonotype was seen once. A much larger clone sits a single nucleotide away, making a read error possible. The V gene is TRBV2, the J gene TRBJ2-7; D remains ambiguous. Germline V CDR1 and CDR2: SNHLY, FYNNEI. This CDR3 region has 14 residues. This chain's CDR3 is CVSSERGGAYEQYF. The CDR3 bases are TGTGTCAGCAGTGAAAGAGGTGGGGCCTACGAGCAGTACTTC.

Notes on this clonotype: One end of the junction does not line up with germline, which may come from a read error. The V and J genes are TRBV20-1 and TRBJ2-3; perhaps TRBD1 as D (6 bases). CDR3 length: 15 residues. Per germline, CDR1 DFQATT and CDR2 SNEGSKA (reference sequence). In DNA form, the CDR3 reads TGCAGTGCCAGGTCCAGGGGAAGGGGCACAGATACGCAATATTTT. Its protein is CSARSRGRGTDTQYF.

There are many counts of this clonotype. The V call is TRBV5-1, the J call TRBJ2-2; D uncertain. The CDR3 contains 13 residues. V lost 0 bases to trimming and J lost 4 bases, with 4 bases between them. Germline lookup yields CDR1 SGHRS and CDR2 YFSETQ. CDR3 sequence: CASSLVGTGELFF. The CDR3 DNA is TGCGCCAGCAGCTTGGTGGGCACCGGGGAGCTGTTTTTT.

This chain uses TRBV11-2 with TRBJ2-7; TRBD2 aligns across 9 bases. The CDR3 loop spans 14 amino acids. Germline V gene sequence: CDR1 SGHAT, CDR2 FQNNGV. Trimming cost V 3 bases and J 5 bases; bases outside gene matches: 5. The CDR3 region is CASSFSGGLNEQYF. In DNA, the CDR3 is TGTGCCAGCAGCTTTAGCGGGGGCCTCAACGAGCAGTACTTC.

Comment on this clonotype: In this CDR3 the conserved last residue, phenylalanine or tryptophan, is missing, so a read error is likely. The CDR3 region is CSATDTGFNEAFI. For the CDR3, the DNA is TGCAGTGCTACCGATACAGGGTTTAATGAAGCTTTCATT. The chain recombines TRBV20-1 with TRBJ1-1; weak D call: TRBD1 (6 bases). The CDR3 sequence is 13 residues long. V lost 4 bases and J 7 bases, leaving 16 bases between the germline ends. Germline lookup yields CDR1 DFQATT and CDR2 SNEGSKA (reference sequence).

Ten or more counts support this clonotype. V is TRBV28 and J is TRBJ1-3; D not resolved. V was clipped by 4 bases and J by 0 bases, with 10 bases between them. The germline V gene has CDR1 MDHEN and CDR2 SYDVKM. This CDR3 comprises 15 residues. CDR3 in DNA: TGTGCCAGCAGTTCCGTTAAGAGCTCTGGAAACACCATATATTTT. This gives the protein CASSSVKSSGNTIYF.

The gene calls are TRBV11-2 and TRBJ2-2; 7 bases line up with TRBD1. Germline assignment: CDR1 SGHAT and CDR2 FQNNGV. The CDR3 has 15 residues. The V and J ends lost 6 bases and 7 bases, in that order; junction bases with no gene match: 11. As DNA, the CDR3 is TGTGCCAGCAGACCTTCGACAGGGTATAACGGGGAGCTGTTTTTT. Translation: CASRPSTGYNGELFF.

The chain has TRBV5-4 and TRBJ2-1; 12 bases map to TRBD2. Germline-derived CDR1 and CDR2 are SGHNT and YYREEE (reference sequence). The CDR3 sequence is 16 residues long. V lost 3 bases and J lost 9; bases outside the gene matches: 10. CDR3 sequence reads: CASSSWTSGVVFEQFF. The CDR3 DNA sequence: TGTGCCAGCAGCTCGTGGACTAGCGGGGTTGTTTTTGAGCAGTTCTTC.